A single sample gave rise to the 11 T cell receptor beta chains below, sequenced in a study of T cells in Graves' hyperthyroidism and ophthalmopathy. The TCR beta CDR3 regions underwent amplification using RNA transcripts as the source. HTBI primers drove first-round RT-PCR of the TCR CDR3. MiXCR, run by TCRdb on the multiplex PCR reads, gives a single entry per CDR3 protein. The data hold approximately 300,000 distinct CDR3 sequences, with about a sixth observed a single time. The sequencing sample was made of blood. All receptors come from a woman aged 60 to 75 with Graves' ophthalmopathy.

The CDR3 nucleotides read TGTGCCAGCAGCGGAGGTCCAGGGACCTACTACGAGCAGTACTTC. Amino acids: CASSGGPGTYYEQYF. The chain has TRBV9 and TRBJ2-7; D might be TRBD1 or TRBD2, each matching 5 bases. V was cut by 3 bases and J by 3 bases, with 16 bases left in between. Germline CDR1 reads SGDLS; CDR2 reads YYNGEE. The CDR3 extends over 15 amino acids.

This clonotype was observed many times. CDR3 residues: CSVTSRLAGNEQFF. In DNA form, the CDR3 reads TGCAGCGTGACCTCTCGACTAGCCGGCAATGAGCAGTTCTTC. The gene calls are TRBV29-1 and TRBJ2-1; the match to TRBD2 covers 7 bases. The CDR3 sequence is 14 residues long. The ends lost 6 bases at V and 6 bases at J; junction bases unmatched: 11. Germline assignment: CDR1 SQVTM and CDR2 ANQGSEA.

This clonotype was seen a handful of times. V gene TRBV7-8 combines with J gene TRBJ1-4; weak D call: TRBD1 (6 bases). Between the trimmed V and J ends, which lost 1 base and 8 bases, there was a span of 20 bases. The CDR3 extends over 17 amino acids. Germline loops: CDR1 SGHVS, CDR2 FQNEAQ. The CDR3 DNA reads as TGTGCCAGCAGCTTAGTTCGGGGGGGCTTAGTATGGGAAAAACTGTTTTTT. This encodes CASSLVRGGLVWEKLFF. The variable domain in full, completed from reference TRBV7-8 and TRBJ1-4, reads GAGVSQSPRYKVAKRGQDVALRCDPISGHVSLFWYQQALGQGPEFLTYFQNEAQLDKSGLPSDRFFAERPEGSVSTLKIQRTQQEDSAVYLCASSLVRGGLVWEKLFFGSGTQLSVL.

Remarks on this clonotype: This may come from a read error, since a much larger clone is one base off. The chain couples TRBV20-1 to TRBJ2-1; D call uncertain. This CDR3 spans 15 amino acids. Germline assignment: CDR1 DFQATT and CDR2 SNEGSKA (reference sequence). CDR3 residues: CSATSLASSYNEQLF. CDR3 in DNA: TGCAGCGCTACCTCTCTTGCGAGCTCCTACAATGAGCAGCTCTTC.

This clonotype came up a few times. The genes are TRBV19 and TRBJ1-1; D is unclear. The CDR3 sequence is 14 residues long. V was clipped by 6 bases and J by 0 bases, with 11 bases between them. Germline lookup yields CDR1 LNHDA and CDR2 SQIVND (reference sequence). The CDR3 sequence: CASRVGGMNTEAFF. The CDR3 nucleotides read TGTGCCAGTAGGGTAGGCGGAATGAACACTGAAGCTTTCTTT.

With respect to this clonotype: Given the absence of the conserved phenylalanine or tryptophan at the CDR3 end, a read error is likely. The rearrangement uses TRBV19 and TRBJ1-2; D unresolved. Germline-derived CDR1 and CDR2 are LNHDA and SQIVND (reference sequence). CDR3 length equals 13 residues. V gave up 3 bases and J gave up 3 bases, with 8 bases separating them. The CDR3 coding sequence is TGTGCCAGTAGTATTAAGGCAGACTATGGCTACACCCTC. It specifies CASSIKADYGYTL.

This clonotype has just a few counts. V usage is TRBV14 and J usage is TRBJ2-7, with D perhaps matching TRBD1 or TRBD2 (6 bases each). Trimming removed 1 base at V and 4 bases at J, with 23 bases between. From germline, CDR1 is SGHDN and CDR2 FVKESK. The CDR3 consists of 18 residues. CDR3 protein: CASSQVGYGGRGRYEQYF. CDR3 DNA: TGTGCCAGCAGCCAAGTTGGATACGGGGGCAGGGGCAGATACGAGCAGTACTTC.

There are many counts of this clonotype. The chain joins TRBV28 to TRBJ2-7, with TRBD2 matching 10 bases. J gave up 5 bases and V 6 bases, and 7 bases lay outside the gene matches. The CDR3 has 14 amino acids. Per the germline V gene, CDR1 is MDHEN and CDR2 is SYDVKM. CDR3 nucleotide sequence: TGTGCCAGCAGGGCTAGCGGGAGTTCCAACGAGCAGTACTTC. Translated: CASRASGSSNEQYF.

The table lists this clonotype with many counts. V usage is TRBV28 and J usage is TRBJ2-7; TRBD1 matches at 7 bases. This CDR3 region has 14 residues. Trimming took 6 bases from V and 2 from J; bases not matched to a gene: 7. Germline CDR1 MDHEN, CDR2 SYDVKM. CDR3 in DNA: TGTGCCAGCAGACTACAGGGGTCAACCTACGAGCAGTACTTC. It is translated as CASRLQGSTYEQYF.

In this sample, this clonotype turned up many times. This sequence joins TRBV18 and TRBJ1-1; 9 bases line up with TRBD1. Germline V CDR1 and CDR2: KGHSH, LQKENI. The V and J ends lost 4 bases and 5 bases, in that order; junction bases with no gene match: 8. The CDR3 is 15 amino acids. The CDR3 reads CASSLTGGSGTEAFF. DNA of the CDR3: TGTGCCAGCTCACTGACAGGGGGTAGTGGAACTGAAGCTTTCTTT.

This clonotype was observed a few times. The chain carries TRBV25-1 and TRBJ1-1, with D perhaps matching TRBD1 (5 bases). CDR1 is MGHDK, CDR2 SYGVNS, per germline. The CDR3 extends over 15 amino acids. V lost 3 bases and J 6 bases, leaving 17 bases between the germline ends. The CDR3 DNA reads as TGTGCCAGCAGTGATGGGCGTTTGGGAGGGGCTGAAGCTTTCTTT. Protein sequence: CASSDGRLGGAEAFF.